Shown below are 24 T cell receptor beta chains from a single sample sequenced in a study of blood T cell repertoires in COVID-19. Generated by immunoSEQ multiplex PCR, the TCRdb table keeps only in-frame clones and is missing some. The sample comprises fewer than 200,000 clones, 85% to 90% of which are singletons, and 6.5% to 9% rests with the top ten. The specimen was peripheral blood. The source is a woman in her sixties or seventies with acute or convalescent COVID-19.

The gene calls are TRBV5-1 and TRBJ2-7, with TRBD1 matching over 7 bases. J lost 4 bases, V lost 0 bases, and 4 bases had no gene match. This CDR3 is 14 amino acids long. Germline-derived CDR1 and CDR2 are SGHRS and YFSETQ. CDR3 DNA: TGCGCCAGCAGCTTGGAGGGGGCGGTTTACGAGCAGTACTTC. Translating gives CASSLEGAVYEQYF.

The chain joins TRBV28 to TRBJ2-7, with TRBD2 matching over 7 bases. The CDR3 totals 13 residues. Germline CDR1 MDHEN, CDR2 SYDVKM. CDR3 in DNA: TGTGCCACCAGTTTTGCGGGAGCATACGAGCAGTACGTC. This encodes CATSFAGAYEQYV.

This chain joins TRBV11-2 and TRBJ2-3, with TRBD1 identical over 7 bases. CDR1 is SGHAT and CDR2 is FQNNGV in the germline V gene. Trimming cost V 6 bases and J 1 base; bases outside gene matches: 16. This CDR3 is built from 18 residues. Written as DNA, the CDR3 is TGTGCCAGCAGGGAAACAGGGGTAAAATTAAATCGCACAGATACGCAGTATTTT. Translated: CASRETGVKLNRTDTQYF.

The chain links TRBV3-1 (or the pseudogene TRBV3-2) to TRBJ2-2, with D maybe TRBD1 (5 bases). CDR1 and CDR2 (germline): LGHDT, YNNKEL (reference sequence). CDR3 length: 14 amino acids. Trimming removed 2 bases from V and 4 bases from J, with 8 bases in between. The CDR3 protein is CASSQRGATGELFF. The CDR3 DNA reads as TGTGCCAGCAGCCAAAGGGGTGCCACCGGGGAGCTGTTTTTT.

This rearrangement joins TRBV7-2 to TRBJ2-3; 8 bases are shared with TRBD2. The CDR3 runs to 15 residues. V trimming: 3 bases; J trimming: 5 bases; junction bases outside the gene matches: 7. CDR1 and CDR2 from the germline V gene are SGHTA and FQGNSA. For the CDR3, the DNA is TGTGCCAGCAGCTTTAGCGGGATAGGGGGAGATACGCAGTATTTT. Its protein is CASSFSGIGGDTQYF.

This chain connects TRBV4-2 to TRBJ2-7; TRBD2 matches at 13 bases. The V gene end was trimmed by 4 bases and the J gene end by 1 base; junction bases not matched to a gene: 7. The CDR3 runs to 17 residues. Per the germline V gene, CDR1 is LGHNA and CDR2 is YNFKEQ. The CDR3 protein is CASSPGLAGALSYEQYF. For the CDR3, the DNA is TGTGCCAGCAGCCCAGGACTAGCGGGAGCGCTTTCCTACGAGCAGTACTTC.

This chain connects TRBV6-5 to TRBJ2-3, with 11 nucleotides matching TRBD2. The germline gives CDR1 MNHEY, CDR2 SVGAGI. This CDR3 is 14 amino acids long. After removal of 5 bases from V and 5 bases from J, the junction contained 3 bases not matched to a gene. DNA of the CDR3: TGTGCCAGCAGTCCCGGACTAGCGGGAGATACGCAGTATTTT. Its protein is CASSPGLAGDTQYF.

This rearrangement joins TRBV29-1 to TRBJ2-3; 14 bases align to TRBD2. V lost 4 bases to trimming and J lost 6 bases; unmatched junction nucleotides: 6. The CDR3 has 15 residues. Germline assignment: CDR1 SQVTM and CDR2 ANQGSEA. This chain's CDR3 is CSVAATSGRGDTQYF. The CDR3 DNA reads TGCAGCGTTGCCGCGACTAGCGGGAGGGGCGATACGCAGTATTTT.

For the CDR3, the DNA is TGCGCCAGCACCGAACAGACGGGACTGAATAATGAAAAACTGTTTTTT. Protein: CASTEQTGLNNEKLFF. This rearrangement joins TRBV4-1 to TRBJ1-4; a possible D gene is TRBD1 (5 bases). V was cut by 7 bases and J by 4 bases, with 19 bases left in between. This CDR3 is 16 amino acids long. Germline lookup yields CDR1 MGHRA and CDR2 YSYEKL.

This chain connects TRBV3-1 (or the pseudogene TRBV3-2) to TRBJ2-1; D remains ambiguous. This CDR3 comprises 12 residues. Trimming took off 8 bases at V and 8 bases at J, with 13 bases between the two ends. The V gene's germline CDR1 is LGHDT and CDR2 YNNKEL (reference sequence). CDR3 nucleotides: TGTGCCAGCTCCGCAATTGGGCATGAGCAGTTCTTC. This sequence encodes CASSAIGHEQFF.

The chain combines TRBV24-1 with TRBJ1-5; a possible D gene is TRBD1 (5 bases). Trimming removed 9 bases from V and 1 base from J, with 9 bases in between. There are 13 residues in the CDR3. Germline CDR1 and CDR2: KGHDR and SFDVKD. CDR3 DNA sequence: TGTGCCACCCAAAGGGGAAGCAATCAGCCCCAGCATTTT. Translated: CATQRGSNQPQHF.

The chain employs TRBV5-5 and TRBJ2-4; D remains ambiguous. CDR1 is SGHKS, CDR2 YYEKEE, per germline (reference sequence). The length of the CDR3 is 16 residues. V was trimmed by 2 bases and J by 2 bases, leaving 14 bases between them. CDR3 sequence: CASSLSSPSPKNIQYF. The CDR3, as DNA: TGTGCCAGCAGCTTAAGCTCCCCGTCCCCCAAAAACATTCAGTACTTC.

The chain has TRBV5-1 and TRBJ1-1; 9 bases match TRBD1. The CDR3 covers 14 residues. CDR1 SGHRS and CDR2 YFSETQ come from the germline V gene. J gave up 0 bases and V 4 bases, and 1 base lay outside the gene matches. CDR3: CASSGTGLNTEAFF. The CDR3 DNA reads TGCGCCAGCAGCGGGACAGGGTTGAACACTGAAGCTTTCTTT.

CDR3 loop: CASSLSGQGSTDTQYF. The CDR3 nucleotides are TGTGCCAGCAGTTTATCAGGACAGGGGAGCACAGATACGCAGTATTTT. The V gene is TRBV28, the J gene TRBJ2-3, with 9 bases lining up with TRBD1. The germline V gene has CDR1 MDHEN and CDR2 SYDVKM. This CDR3 has 16 amino acids. The junction had 2 bases not matched to a gene; V was cut back by 1 base and J by 0 bases.

J is TRBJ1-1 and V is TRBV5-1, with TRBD1 as a possible D gene (5 bases). Germline CDR1 reads SGHRS; CDR2 reads YFSETQ. The CDR3 spans 15 residues. V was cut by 4 bases and J by 1 base, with 14 bases left in between. The CDR3 nucleotides are TGCGCCAGCAGCCCTCTCGGGACTACGAACACTGAAGCTTTCTTT. This sequence encodes CASSPLGTTNTEAFF.

CDR3 nucleotide sequence: TGTGCCAGCAGTCCCGACGGGTACGAGCAGTACGTC. Its protein is CASSPDGYEQYV. V gene TRBV6-2 or TRBV6-3 combines with J gene TRBJ2-7; D is undetermined. Germline assignment: CDR1 MNHEY and CDR2 SVGEGT. The CDR3 has 12 residues. Trimming shortened V by 5 bases and J by 4 bases, and 9 bases separated the two germline ends.

The chain uses TRBV6-5 and TRBJ2-1, with 9 bases that match TRBD1. Germline CDR1 reads MNHEY; CDR2 reads SVGAGI. J was trimmed by 6 bases and V by 6 bases; bases with no gene match: 6. This CDR3 is built from 14 residues. The CDR3 is CASSRTGALNEQFF. The CDR3 coding sequence is TGTGCCAGCAGCCGGACAGGGGCCCTCAATGAGCAGTTCTTC.

DNA for the CDR3: TGCGCCAGCAGCTCACTTAGCCATGGCTACACCTTC. Translated, it gives CASSSLSHGYTF. This chain joins TRBV5-1 and TRBJ1-2; D gene unclear. This CDR3 contains 12 residues. The V and J ends lost 3 bases and 6 bases respectively, with 9 bases between them. The germline gives CDR1 SGHRS, CDR2 YFSETQ.

The V gene is TRBV9, the J gene TRBJ1-3; D remains unclear. CDR3 size: 15 residues. Germline CDR1 reads SGDLS; CDR2 reads YYNGEE. V lost 0 bases and J 2 bases, leaving 9 bases between the germline ends. CDR3 loop: CASSVGVDPGNTIYF. The CDR3 DNA follows: TGTGCCAGCAGCGTAGGTGTAGATCCTGGAAACACCATATATTTT. Complete variable domain (other parts from reference TRBV9 and TRBJ1-3): DSGVTQTPKHLITATGQRVTLRCSPRSGDLSVYWYQQSLDQGLQFLIQYYNGEERAKGNILERFSAQQFPDLHSELNLSSLELGDSALYFCASSVGVDPGNTIYFGEGSWLTVV.

The chain links TRBV30 to TRBJ1-2; tentatively, D is TRBD1 (5 bases). Germline CDR1 GTSNPN, CDR2 SVGIG (reference sequence). Trimming pared 8 bases from V and 6 bases from J, leaving 13 bases between. The CDR3 runs to 11 residues. CDR3 nucleotide sequence: TGTGCCACAGGCCCTGGTGATGGCTACACCTTC. Encoded protein: CATGPGDGYTF.

There are a few counts of this clone. The chain recombines TRBV19 with TRBJ1-1; a weak D match, TRBD1 (6 bases). CDR3 length: 14 amino acids. V shed 7 bases and J shed 4 bases, with 16 bases lying between them. The germline V gene has CDR1 LNHDA and CDR2 SQIVND (reference sequence). The CDR3, as DNA: TGTGCCAGTACCCCGTTGGGGGCGCCCACTGAAGCTTTCTTT. It specifies CASTPLGAPTEAFF. The whole variable domain, remainder taken from reference TRBV19 and TRBJ1-1, is DGGITQSPKYLFRKEGQNVTLSCEQNLNHDAMYWYRQDPGQGLRLIYYSQIVNDFQKGDIAEGYSVSREKKESFPLTVTSAQKNPTAFYLCASTPLGAPTEAFFGQGTRLTVV.

The rearrangement joins TRBV18 to TRBJ2-3; TRBD2 aligns across 10 bases. Germline CDR1 KGHSH, CDR2 LQKENI. V trimming: 6 bases; J trimming: 0 bases; junction bases outside the gene matches: 15. The CDR3 length is 19 residues. CDR3 loop: CASSRDLSTSGISTDTQYF. The DNA of the CDR3 is TGTGCCAGCTCCCGGGATTTGTCTACTAGCGGGATTAGCACAGATACGCAGTATTTT.

This clone appeared once. The J gene is TRBJ1-2, the V gene TRBV6-5; D may be TRBD1 (5 bases). V was cut by 11 bases and J by 0 bases, with 13 bases left in between. Germline loops: CDR1 MNHEY, CDR2 SVGAGI. CDR3 length: 13 amino acids. The CDR3 DNA reads TGTGCCTCTACAGGAGACGCTAACTATGGCTACACCTTC. Its protein is CASTGDANYGYTF.

The rearrangement uses TRBV9 and TRBJ2-7, with D hard to call. V dropped 1 base and J dropped 1 base, with 9 bases sitting between them. Germline V lookup: CDR1 SGDLS, CDR2 YYNGEE. CDR3 size: 14 residues. The CDR3 sequence is CASSVRGTSYEQYF. CDR3 nucleotide sequence: TGTGCCAGCAGCGTACGCGGTACTTCCTACGAGCAGTACTTC.